This T cell receptor beta chain was identified in a study of sequential checkpoint blockade in melanoma. The treatment: randomized to nivolumab then ipilimumab (arm A) or the reverse (arm B). This clone was seen a few times. Assay: immunoSEQ multiplex PCR; the TCRdb copy retains only in-frame clones and omits some. The sample carries about 13,000 clones, 25% to 30% recorded once. There are 14 residues in the CDR3. The V and J ends lost 1 base and 2 bases respectively, with 10 bases between them. In germline, CDR1 is SGDLS, CDR2 YYNGEE. The sample was tumor tissue (inferred from file names), taken from a patient given nivolumab and ipilimumab in sequence. The rearrangement links TRBV9 to TRBJ2-7; D remains unclear. The clonotype originates from a human donor with melanoma. The DNA for the CDR3 is TGTGCCAGCAGCGTAACTGCTGGGACCTACGAGCAGTACTTC. Encoded protein: CASSVTAGTYEQYF.